Presented here are 17 T cell receptor beta chains from one specimen sequenced in a study of blood T cell repertoires in COVID-19. TCRdb's table, derived via immunoSEQ multiplex PCR, lists solely in-frame clones and lacks some. The table includes about 67,000 clones, 87% detected once. The sequenced sample was peripheral blood. All receptors derive from a man aged 50 to 59 with active COVID-19.

The chain carries TRBV5-6 and TRBJ1-2; D call uncertain. The CDR3 extends over 14 amino acids. Trimming cost V 0 bases and J 6 bases, with 12 bases left between them. CDR1 is SGHDT, CDR2 YYEEEE, per germline. CDR3 nucleotide sequence: TGTGCCAGCAGCTTGGAAGCTGCCTTGGATGGCTACACCTTC. It encodes CASSLEAALDGYTF.

The V call is TRBV29-1, the J call TRBJ2-1; perhaps TRBD1 as D (5 bases). Germline CDR1 is SQVTM and CDR2 is ANQGSEA. CDR3 size: 13 residues. Trimming left V 1 base short and J 2 bases short, with 6 bases between. Here the CDR3 reads CSVEGTTYNEQFF. The CDR3 DNA sequence: TGCAGCGTTGAAGGGACAACCTACAATGAGCAGTTCTTC.

V gene TRBV5-1 combines with J gene TRBJ2-5; D is perhaps TRBD1 (6 bases). The CDR3 runs 14 residues. With 5 bases removed from V and 1 base from J, the gap between germline ends came to 12 bases. Germline CDR1 is SGHRS and CDR2 is YFSETQ. The CDR3 is CASRPMTGQETQYF. CDR3 nucleotides: TGCGCCAGCAGACCCATGACAGGCCAAGAGACCCAGTACTTC.

The J gene is TRBJ2-7, the V gene TRBV7-2, with D tentatively TRBD1 (5 bases). Per the germline V gene, CDR1 is SGHTA and CDR2 is FQGNSA. Trimming left V 3 bases short and J 3 bases short, with 9 bases between. The CDR3 is 13 residues long. For the CDR3, the DNA is TGTGCCAGCAGCTTTACAGGTTACTACGAGCAGTACTTC. Protein sequence: CASSFTGYYEQYF.

The chain is built from TRBV28 and TRBJ2-3; TRBD1 agrees at 7 bases. The germline CDR1 and CDR2 sequences are MDHEN and SYDVKM. This CDR3 region has 15 residues. J was trimmed by 1 base and V by 6 bases; bases with no gene match: 7. The CDR3 region has the DNA TGTGCCAGCAGCTCAGGGGGTGAGGGCACAGATACGCAGTATTTT. This encodes CASSSGGEGTDTQYF.

The CDR3 DNA reads TGTGCCAGCAGCCCTTGGACTAGCGGGGACTACGAGCAGTACTTC. Protein: CASSPWTSGDYEQYF. The rearrangement joins TRBV7-2 to TRBJ2-7, with 12 bases that match TRBD2. CDR3 length: 15 residues. Germline V gene data show CDR1 as SGHTA and CDR2 as FQGNSA. V was pared by 5 bases and J by 3 bases, with 5 bases of the junction left unmatched.

The chain joins TRBV7-9 to TRBJ2-7, with a weak D call TRBD1 (6 bases). The ends were cut back, 5 bases at V and 4 bases at J, with 9 bases in the middle. CDR3 size: 12 residues. The germline gives CDR1 SEHNR, CDR2 FQNEAQ (reference sequence). The CDR3 DNA follows: TGTGCCAGCAGCGCCACAGGGTACGAGCAGTACTTC. Protein: CASSATGYEQYF.

The J gene is TRBJ2-7, the V gene TRBV2, with 9 nucleotides matching TRBD1. The CDR3 is 13 amino acids. Germline assignment: CDR1 SNHLY and CDR2 FYNNEI. The V gene end was trimmed by 8 bases and the J gene end by 3 bases; junction bases not matched to a gene: 5. The CDR3 spells CASAGTGFYEQYF. CDR3 coding DNA: TGTGCCAGCGCCGGGACAGGGTTCTACGAGCAGTACTTC.

The rearrangement joins TRBV4-1 to TRBJ1-5; D is unresolved. The CDR3 extends over 13 amino acids. The V end lost 4 bases, the J end lost 5 bases, and 9 bases lay between the germline ends. The germline gives CDR1 MGHRA, CDR2 YSYEKL. Here the CDR3 reads CASSLTVDQPQHF. The CDR3 DNA reads TGCGCCAGCAGCCTCACGGTAGATCAGCCCCAGCATTTT.

The chain carries TRBV19 and TRBJ2-2; 8 nucleotides align to TRBD1. CDR3 length: 15 amino acids. Germline loops: CDR1 LNHDA, CDR2 SQIVND (reference sequence). V was clipped by 8 bases and J by 10 bases; unmatched bases: 15. CDR3 region: CASDKGQDRRTELFF. The CDR3, as DNA: TGTGCCAGTGATAAGGGACAGGACAGACGAACGGAGCTGTTTTTT.

This clone was detected once. The rearrangement uses TRBV21-1 and TRBJ1-1; the table's D call of TRBD1 was not tested on the DNA. TRBV21-1 is noted as a pseudogene. This CDR3 comprises 12 residues. This chain's CDR3 is CASRQTNTEAFF. In DNA form, the CDR3 reads TGTGCCAGCAGACAAACGAACACTGAAGCTTTCTTT.

The chain combines TRBV12-3 or TRBV12-4 with TRBJ1-2, with a possible D match to TRBD1 (6 bases). The CDR3 runs to 13 residues. The germline V and J ends were trimmed by 6 bases and 4 bases, with 12 bases remaining between them. The CDR3 DNA is TGTGCCAGCAGCCCAGGGGCCGGCTATGGCTACACCTTC. Translation gives CASSPGAGYGYTF.

V and J are TRBV5-4 and TRBJ2-3, with 11 positions matching TRBD2. CDR1 is SGHNT and CDR2 is YYREEE in the germline V gene (reference sequence). This CDR3 contains 16 residues. V gave up 0 bases and J gave up 3 bases; unmatched junction bases: 3. CDR3 sequence reads: CASSLGLAGLTDTQYF. CDR3 coding DNA: TGTGCCAGCAGCTTGGGACTAGCGGGGCTAACAGATACGCAGTATTTT.

The chain links TRBV28 to TRBJ1-3; tentatively, D is TRBD1 (6 bases). The germline V gene encodes CDR1 MDHEN and CDR2 SYDVKM. V was pared by 5 bases and J by 4 bases, with 18 bases between. The CDR3 is 16 residues long. The CDR3 spells CASSTFTGFGGNTIYF. The DNA of the CDR3 is TGTGCCAGCAGTACCTTCACAGGGTTCGGCGGAAACACCATATATTTT.

The chain joins TRBV19 to TRBJ1-2, with 10 bases fitting TRBD1. The germline CDR1 and CDR2 sequences are LNHDA and SQIVND (reference sequence). The junction had 10 bases not matched to a gene; V was cut back by 1 base and J by 5 bases. The CDR3 consists of 17 residues. The CDR3: CASSIGTGGTRGYGYTF. The CDR3 DNA sequence: TGTGCCAGTAGTATAGGGACAGGGGGAACCCGCGGATATGGCTACACCTTC.

This clone has only a few counts. J is TRBJ1-1 and V is TRBV14; TRBD1 agrees at 8 bases. This CDR3 spans 15 amino acids. The V gene's germline CDR1 is SGHDN and CDR2 FVKESK. V lost 4 bases, J lost 5 bases, and 9 bases stayed unmatched. The CDR3 is CASSLGQGVWTEAFF. In DNA, the CDR3 is TGTGCCAGCAGCCTCGGACAGGGTGTATGGACTGAAGCTTTCTTT.

About this clone itself: The junction does not match germline at one end; this may be a read error. CDR3: CASSVAGSPYNEQFF. In DNA, the CDR3 is TGTGCCAGCAGTGTAGCGGGAAGCCCCTACAATGAGCAGTTCTTC. The chain uses TRBV9 and TRBJ2-1; 8 bases fit TRBD2. Germline V gene sequence: CDR1 SGDLS, CDR2 YYNGEE. There are 15 residues in the CDR3.